This T cell receptor beta chain was retrieved from a study of blood T cell repertoires in COVID-19. As for the study in general: Both acute and convalescent COVID-19 samples were obtained from the United States, Italy and Spain. From T cells, B-cell-depleted T cells, or PBMCs came the material, which was cDNA or gDNA.

The CDR3 loop spans 15 amino acids. The ends lost 4 bases at V and 6 bases at J; junction bases unmatched: 10. Germline assignment: CDR1 MNHEY and CDR2 SVGAGI. Original analysis: Amplified reference gene primers provided the basis for estimating nucleated cell counts. The table came from immunoSEQ multiplex PCR; TCRdb's copy has only in-frame clones and leaves some out. V and J calls and clone size are as listed in that table; D and trimming were resolved from the DNA. Of tens of thousands of clones detected, around 82% appear once; the ten largest clones hold around 28%. The chain employs TRBV6-5 and TRBJ2-7, with 9 bases matching TRBD1. This TCR was sampled from a human donor in a cohort sampled during active COVID-19. Sequencing used peripheral blood. The CDR3 DNA sequence: TGTGCCAGCAGTTCCTTGGGACAGGGCCGTCCCGAGCAGTACTTC. Encoded protein: CASSSLGQGRPEQYF.